Below are 7 T cell receptor beta chains sequenced from a single sample in a study of radiation and T cells in renal cell carcinoma. Method: immunoSEQ multiplex PCR; TCRdb's copy keeps in-frame clones and lacks some. This repertoire shows 130,000 or so clones, over 75% found once; its top ten account for 12%. Specified time point: baseline pretreatment blood. Treatment in this sample: 15 Gy SBRT to primary tumor, nephrectomy 4 weeks later. Sample: blood, taken from a patient whose treatment included radiotherapy and nephrectomy. The receptors were sampled from a woman between 50 and 59 years old with renal cell carcinoma.

The chain has TRBV5-8 and TRBJ2-7; 8 bases agree with TRBD2. Germline V lookup: CDR1 SGHTS, CDR2 YDEGEE. V lost 4 bases, J lost 6 bases, and 9 bases stayed unmatched. CDR3 length equals 14 residues. The CDR3 reads CASSLGLAGGEQYF. The DNA of the CDR3 is TGTGCCAGCAGCCTCGGACTAGCAGGCGGCGAGCAGTACTTC.

The count of this clone is one. The V call is TRBV7-9, the J call TRBJ1-3; D uncertain. CDR1 SEHNR and CDR2 FQNEAQ come from the germline V gene (reference sequence). The CDR3 is made up of 14 amino acids. The V and J ends lost 5 bases and 2 bases respectively, with 10 bases between them. For the CDR3, the DNA is TGTGCCAGCAGCGTTGGAGGGCCTGGAAACACCATATATTTT. As protein: CASSVGGPGNTIYF. Full variable domain (remainder filled in from reference TRBV7-9 and TRBJ1-3): DTGVSQNPRHKITKRGQNVTFRCDPISEHNRLYWYRQTLGQGPEFLTYFQNEAQLEKSRLLSDRFSAERPKGSFSTLEIQRTEQGDSAMYLCASSVGGPGNTIYFGEGSWLTVV.

The chain is built from TRBV9 and TRBJ2-7, with 10 bases identical to TRBD2. In germline, CDR1 is SGDLS, CDR2 YYNGEE. CDR3 size: 15 residues. J lost 7 bases, V lost 4 bases, and 11 bases had no gene match. The CDR3 nucleotides are TGTGCCAGCAGCACAGGACTAGCGGACTTTGGGGAGCAGTACTTC. The encoded protein is CASSTGLADFGEQYF.

The chain is built from TRBV7-6 and TRBJ2-3, with 9 bases that match TRBD2. Germline CDR1 SGHVS, CDR2 FNYEAQ. The CDR3 has 15 amino acids. J was trimmed by 3 bases and V by 7 bases; bases with no gene match: 8. The CDR3 region is CASTGGGGATDTQYF. CDR3 DNA sequence: TGTGCCAGCACCGGTGGCGGGGGGGCAACAGATACGCAGTATTTT.

The V and J genes are TRBV19 and TRBJ2-7; 9 positions match TRBD1. V lost 10 bases to trimming and J lost 6 bases; unmatched junction nucleotides: 16. The CDR3 is 15 residues long. The germline V gene has CDR1 LNHDA and CDR2 SQIVND (reference sequence). CDR3 DNA sequence: TGTGCCACCACTAGCCGGGACAGGGCTGCGGGCGAGCAGTACTTC. Amino acids: CATTSRDRAAGEQYF.

The chain combines TRBV5-6 with TRBJ2-3; TRBD2 agrees at 11 bases. Germline V gene data show CDR1 as SGHDT and CDR2 as YYEEEE. J gave up 6 bases and V 4 bases, and 13 bases lay outside the gene matches. The CDR3 has 17 residues. CDR3 DNA: TGTGCCAGCAGCGCGGGAGGACTAGCGGGTATTACGGATACGCAGTATTTT. Translated: CASSAGGLAGITDTQYF. Complete variable domain (other parts from reference TRBV5-6 and TRBJ2-3): DAGVTQSPTHLIKTRGQQVTLRCSPKSGHDTVSWYQQALGQGPQFIFQYYEEEERQRGNFPDRFSGHQFPNYSSELNVNALLLGDSALYLCASSAGGLAGITDTQYFGPGTRLTVL.

This clone was observed once. The chain carries TRBV5-1 and TRBJ2-2; possibly TRBD1 for D (5 bases). Per germline, CDR1 SGHRS and CDR2 YFSETQ. Trimming removed 5 bases at V and 0 bases at J, with 8 bases between. The CDR3 contains 14 residues. The CDR3 region is CASRWGTNTGELFF. CDR3 in DNA: TGCGCCAGCAGGTGGGGCACGAACACCGGGGAGCTGTTTTTT.